One and the same sample provided the 15 T cell receptor beta chains below, sequenced in a study of T-cell reconstitution after alpha-beta-depleted transplantation in children. Preparation of the TCRbeta library involved a method that used unique molecular identifiers. Each CDR3 protein is one row after TCRdb ran MiXCR on the PCR reads. Among under 350,000 distinct CDR3 sequences listed, 9.9% were seen once. The sequences come from PBMCs from the stem cell graft donor, collected from the stem cell graft. The receptors come from a human donor who donated a stem cell graft to a child with SCID.

This clonotype was recorded a few times. This chain uses TRBV10-3 with TRBJ2-7; 11 positions match TRBD2. This CDR3 spans 15 amino acids. V gave up 6 bases and J gave up 2 bases; unmatched junction bases: 6. The germline V gene encodes CDR1 ENHRY and CDR2 SYGVKD. The CDR3 DNA reads TGTGCCATCAGCCCCGGGACTAGCGGAACCTACGAGCAGTACTTC. Protein sequence: CAISPGTSGTYEQYF.

This chain uses TRBV14 with TRBJ2-5; the D is unclear. This CDR3 is 13 amino acids long. Deletions cut 2 bases from V and 5 bases from J, with 9 bases between. The V gene's germline CDR1 is SGHDN and CDR2 FVKESK. The CDR3 bases are TGTGCCAGCAGCCAATGGGGTGGCGAGACCCAGTACTTC. Amino acids: CASSQWGGETQYF.

In this sample, this clonotype turned up many times. The V and J genes are TRBV11-2 and TRBJ2-2; possible D gene TRBD2, 5 bases. Per germline, CDR1 SGHAT and CDR2 FQNNGV. The CDR3 covers 14 residues. V lost 7 bases and J lost 1, with 10 bases in between. The CDR3 bases are TGTGCCAGCAATCCCGGAGGGAACACCGGGGAGCTGTTTTTT. This encodes CASNPGGNTGELFF.

The V call is TRBV4-1, the J call TRBJ1-2; TRBD1 might be the D (5 bases). CDR1 is MGHRA and CDR2 is YSYEKL in the germline V gene. V shed 5 bases and J shed 6 bases, with 16 bases lying between them. The CDR3 runs 14 residues. CDR3 in DNA: TGCGCCAGCAGCTCCCTAGGGGTTTTCGATGGCTACACCTTC. The encoded protein is CASSSLGVFDGYTF.

This clonotype was counted a few times. The V call is TRBV10-3, the J call TRBJ2-5; TRBD2 aligns across 7 bases. Losses at the gene ends were 10 bases for V and 5 bases for J; bases not matched to a gene: 10. The CDR3 has 13 amino acids. Germline lookup yields CDR1 ENHRY and CDR2 SYGVKD. CDR3 sequence reads: CATASLATETQYF. In DNA form, the CDR3 reads TGTGCCACCGCCTCACTAGCGACCGAGACCCAGTACTTC.

This clonotype was picked up a small number of times. CDR3 in amino acids: CASSDRRADEQYF. The DNA of the CDR3 is TGTGCCAGCAGTGATCGGAGGGCGGACGAGCAGTACTTC. The V and J genes are TRBV2 and TRBJ2-7; perhaps TRBD2 as D (6 bases). This CDR3 is 13 amino acids long. Per germline, CDR1 SNHLY and CDR2 FYNNEI. V lost 3 bases, J lost 5 bases, and 11 bases lay in between.

This clonotype was observed a handful of times. This chain joins TRBV7-2 and TRBJ2-3; D gene unclear. CDR1 is SGHTA, CDR2 FQGNSA, per germline. Trimming left V 8 bases short and J 1 base short, with 19 bases between. The CDR3 loop spans 16 amino acids. CDR3 region: CASVRSRWAGTDTQYF. The CDR3 DNA sequence: TGTGCCAGCGTTCGGAGTCGGTGGGCTGGCACAGATACGCAGTATTTT.

V usage is TRBV2 and J usage is TRBJ2-7; D possibly corresponds to TRBD1 (5 bases). CDR3 length equals 12 residues. The germline gives CDR1 SNHLY, CDR2 FYNNEI. V was pared by 6 bases and J by 2 bases, with 8 bases between. CDR3 in DNA: TGTGCCAGCAGAGGGGCGGCCTACGAGCAGTACTTC. Its translation is CASRGAAYEQYF.

This clonotype was counted at least ten times. This CDR3 is CASSLEGQGANQPQHF. In DNA, the CDR3 is TGTGCCAGCAGCTTAGAGGGACAGGGGGCGAATCAGCCCCAGCATTTT. The rearrangement uses TRBV7-8 and TRBJ1-5; 12 bases agree with TRBD1. V lost 1 base to trimming and J lost 4 bases; unmatched junction nucleotides: 2. The CDR3 totals 16 residues. Per germline, CDR1 SGHVS and CDR2 FQNEAQ.

The V call is TRBV4-2, the J call TRBJ2-5, with 10 nucleotides matching TRBD2. With 0 bases clipped from V and 5 bases from J, the junction kept 9 bases outside the gene matches. This CDR3 spans 17 amino acids. Germline CDR1 and CDR2: LGHNA and YNFKEQ. In DNA form, the CDR3 reads TGTGCCAGCAGCCAAGATCCGCTGTCTAGCGGGGGTGAGACCCAGTACTTC. This codes for CASSQDPLSSGGETQYF.

In DNA form, the CDR3 reads TGCAGTGCTAGAGGGGATGCACTTCCCTACGAGCAGTACTTC. Amino acids: CSARGDALPYEQYF. The gene calls are TRBV20-1 and TRBJ2-7; D is unresolved. This CDR3 has 14 amino acids. CDR1 DFQATT and CDR2 SNEGSKA come from the germline V gene (reference sequence). The germline V and J ends were trimmed by 1 base and 2 bases, with 12 bases remaining between them.

The sample holds a few counts of this clonotype. This chain links TRBV7-9 with TRBJ1-4; 7 nucleotides match TRBD1. After removal of 3 bases from V and 1 base from J, the junction contained 5 bases not matched to a gene. The CDR3 is 16 amino acids. Per the germline V gene, CDR1 is SEHNR and CDR2 is FQNEAQ (reference sequence). The CDR3 protein is CASSFGGQITNEKLFF. The DNA of the CDR3 is TGTGCCAGCAGCTTTGGGGGACAGATAACTAATGAAAAACTGTTTTTT.

This clonotype turned up a few times. The chain is built from TRBV5-1 and TRBJ2-3, with 8 nucleotides matching TRBD1. The CDR3 extends over 15 amino acids. The V gene end was trimmed by 0 bases and the J gene end by 6 bases; junction bases not matched to a gene: 6. Germline values: CDR1 SGHRS, CDR2 YFSETQ. CDR3 DNA: TGCGCCAGCAGCTTGGCTGCCAGGGGGCTCGATACGCAGTATTTT. Its protein is CASSLAARGLDTQYF.

The chain employs TRBV5-1 and TRBJ1-3; TRBD1 matches 8 bases. The CDR3 contains 15 residues. The V segment lost 4 bases and the J segment 4 bases; nucleotides outside the gene matches: 7. Looked up from germline, CDR1 is SGHRS and CDR2 is YFSETQ. CDR3 sequence: CASSTGQGGGNTIYF. In nucleotides, the CDR3 is TGCGCCAGCAGCACAGGACAGGGAGGAGGAAACACCATATATTTT.

This clonotype was detected only a few times. The V and J genes are TRBV10-3 and TRBJ2-2; D remains ambiguous. The CDR3 covers 17 residues. The V and J ends lost 0 bases and 1 base respectively, with 12 bases between them. Germline CDR1 is ENHRY and CDR2 is SYGVKD. The CDR3 is CAISESAGSLNTGELFF. The CDR3 region has the DNA TGTGCCATCAGTGAGTCGGCAGGTAGCCTGAACACCGGGGAGCTGTTTTTT.